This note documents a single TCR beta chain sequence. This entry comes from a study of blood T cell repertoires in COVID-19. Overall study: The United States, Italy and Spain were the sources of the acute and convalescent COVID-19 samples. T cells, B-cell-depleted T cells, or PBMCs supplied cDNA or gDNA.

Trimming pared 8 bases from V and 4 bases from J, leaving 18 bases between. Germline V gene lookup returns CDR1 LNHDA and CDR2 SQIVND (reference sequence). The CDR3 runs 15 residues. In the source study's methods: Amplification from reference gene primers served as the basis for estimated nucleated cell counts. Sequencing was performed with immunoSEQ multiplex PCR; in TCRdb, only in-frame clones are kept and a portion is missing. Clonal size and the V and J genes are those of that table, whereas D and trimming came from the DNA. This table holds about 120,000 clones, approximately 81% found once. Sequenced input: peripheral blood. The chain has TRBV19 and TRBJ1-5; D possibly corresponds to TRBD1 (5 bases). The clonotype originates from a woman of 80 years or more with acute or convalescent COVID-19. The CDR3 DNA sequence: TGTGCCAGTTCAAAACCCGGCGGGGGGAATCAGCCCCAGCATTTT. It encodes CASSKPGGGNQPQHF.